Listed below are T cell receptor beta chains from one sample, sequenced in a study of T cell changes during pregnancy in multiple sclerosis. Only in-frame clones appear in the TCRdb table, and some are missing; sequencing was by immunoSEQ multiplex PCR. The sample has under 65,000 clones, 80% to 95% seen once. Material: CD4+ T cells from peripheral blood mononuclear cells, obtained after pregnancy. The receptors shown here come from a female donor with multiple sclerosis, enrolled in a pregnancy study. CDR3s include the opening cysteine and the closing phenylalanine or tryptophan. Each record gives: D gene, V gene, J gene, clone size, CDR3 protein, CDR3 DNA. A D gene is named only where the DNA matches it firmly. Rows give clone size only sometimes, using once, few, many, or a class for an expanded clone.

d_call: TRBD1; v_call: TRBV6-5; j_call: TRBJ2-3; clone_size: -; cdr3_aa: CASSYSPRGRPDTQYF; cdr3_nt: TGTGCCAGCAGTTACTCTCCCAGGGGGCGCCCAGATACGCAGTATTTT
d_call: -; v_call: TRBV10-2; j_call: TRBJ2-1; clone_size: -; cdr3_aa: CATSSRAVYNEQFF; cdr3_nt: TGCGCCACCTCCTCCAGGGCCGTGTACAATGAGCAGTTCTTC
d_call: TRBD1; v_call: TRBV19; j_call: TRBJ1-4; clone_size: -; cdr3_aa: CASSKMAGTADGEKLFF; cdr3_nt: TGTGCCAGTAGTAAGATGGCCGGGACAGCGGATGGAGAAAAACTGTTTTTT
d_call: TRBD1; v_call: TRBV25-1; j_call: TRBJ1-2; clone_size: -; cdr3_aa: CASRESGQGYGYTF; cdr3_nt: TGTGCCAGCAGGGAATCCGGACAGGGATATGGCTACACCTTC
d_call: -; v_call: TRBV27; j_call: TRBJ2-5; clone_size: -; cdr3_aa: CASSFGGALKETQYF; cdr3_nt: TGTGCCAGCAGTTTTGGCGGGGCCCTTAAGGAGACCCAGTACTTC
d_call: -; v_call: TRBV2; j_call: TRBJ1-2; clone_size: -; cdr3_aa: CASTWAGAYGYTF; cdr3_nt: TGTGCCAGCACTTGGGCAGGGGCGTATGGCTACACCTTC
d_call: -; v_call: TRBV5-6; j_call: TRBJ2-5; clone_size: -; cdr3_aa: CASSLSRAETQYF; cdr3_nt: TGTGCCAGCAGCTTGTCCAGGGCCGAGACCCAGTACTTC
d_call: -; v_call: TRBV29-1; j_call: TRBJ1-1; clone_size: -; cdr3_aa: CSVERRLNTEAFF; cdr3_nt: TGCAGCGTTGAAAGGAGACTCAACACTGAAGCTTTCTTT
d_call: TRBD2; v_call: TRBV5-1; j_call: TRBJ2-2; clone_size: once; cdr3_aa: CASSPRPLTSGGANTGELFF; cdr3_nt: TGCGCCAGCAGCCCCCGACCGTTGACTAGCGGGGGAGCGAACACCGGGGAGCTGTTTTTT
d_call: -; v_call: TRBV5-4; j_call: TRBJ2-1; clone_size: -; cdr3_aa: CASSLDPRGLESSEQFF; cdr3_nt: TGTGCCAGCAGCTTGGACCCCAGAGGACTTGAATCCTCTGAGCAGTTCTTC
d_call: TRBD1; v_call: TRBV6-1; j_call: TRBJ1-5; clone_size: -; cdr3_aa: CASSWTGGFNQPQHF; cdr3_nt: TGTGCCAGCAGTTGGACAGGGGGTTTCAATCAGCCCCAGCATTTT
d_call: TRBD1; v_call: TRBV6-5; j_call: TRBJ2-4; clone_size: -; cdr3_aa: CASSWDRALAKNIQYF; cdr3_nt: TGTGCCAGCAGTTGGGACAGGGCCCTAGCCAAAAACATTCAGTACTTC
d_call: -; v_call: TRBV30; j_call: TRBJ1-4; clone_size: -; cdr3_aa: CAWSVYSGGEKLFF; cdr3_nt: TGTGCCTGGAGTGTGTACTCGGGAGGGGAAAAACTGTTTTTT
d_call: TRBD2; v_call: TRBV9; j_call: TRBJ2-2; clone_size: -; cdr3_aa: CASSVALVAGSTGELFF; cdr3_nt: TGTGCCAGCAGCGTAGCCCTCGTAGCGGGGAGCACCGGGGAGCTGTTTTTT
d_call: -; v_call: TRBV25-1; j_call: TRBJ1-2; clone_size: -; cdr3_aa: CASSEWGTNYGYTF; cdr3_nt: TGTGCCAGCAGTGAATGGGGCACTAACTATGGCTACACCTTC
d_call: -; v_call: TRBV11-3; j_call: TRBJ2-7; clone_size: -; cdr3_aa: CASSLEAGSSYEQYF; cdr3_nt: TGTGCCAGCAGCTTAGAGGCGGGAAGCTCCTACGAGCAGTACTTC
d_call: TRBD1; v_call: TRBV15; j_call: TRBJ2-5; clone_size: -; cdr3_aa: CATSRTRDRQETQYF; cdr3_nt: TGTGCCACCAGCAGAACCCGGGACAGGCAAGAGACCCAGTACTTC
d_call: -; v_call: TRBV9; j_call: TRBJ1-6; clone_size: -; cdr3_aa: CASSPAGRGNSPLHF; cdr3_nt: TGTGCCAGCAGCCCCGCAGGGAGGGGTAATTCACCCCTCCACTTT
d_call: -; v_call: TRBV15; j_call: TRBJ2-2; clone_size: -; cdr3_aa: CATSRVPGLGDTGELFF; cdr3_nt: TGTGCCACCAGCAGAGTACCGGGACTTGGAGACACCGGGGAGCTGTTTTTT
d_call: TRBD1; v_call: TRBV11-3; j_call: TRBJ1-2; clone_size: -; cdr3_aa: CASNSDSGTGGAKEGYTF; cdr3_nt: TGTGCCAGCAACTCCGACTCGGGGACAGGGGGCGCAAAGGAAGGCTACACCTTC
d_call: -; v_call: TRBV7-9; j_call: TRBJ2-2; clone_size: -; cdr3_aa: CASSLGGASKAGELFF; cdr3_nt: TGTGCCAGCAGCTTAGGGGGCGCTTCGAAGGCCGGGGAGCTGTTTTTT